This T cell receptor (beta chain) was profiled in a study of blood T cell repertoires in COVID-19. Across the study: COVID-19 samples collected from the United States, Italy and Spain covered acute and convalescent phases. PBMCs, B-cell-depleted T cells, or T cells were the source of the cDNA or gDNA that made up the material.

Under the authors' procedure: Quantification of nucleated cells was approximated via reference gene primer amplification. Sequencing was performed with immunoSEQ multiplex PCR; in TCRdb, only in-frame clones are kept and a portion is missing. The D gene and trimming were derived from the DNA, and the V and J assignments and clone size from that table. The sample includes 380,000 or so clones, roughly 90% of them seen just once. CDR1 is SGDLS, CDR2 YYNGEE, per germline. With 5 bases removed from V and 5 bases from J, the gap between germline ends came to 13 bases. The CDR3 is 13 residues long. This clone was detected once.

This receptor was taken from a man between 40 and 49 years old with acute or convalescent COVID-19. V and J are TRBV9 and TRBJ1-1; D is unclear. Sequenced: peripheral blood. The CDR3 nucleotides are TGTGCCAGCAGAGGGATGGGAGGGACTGAAGCTTTCTTT. Translation gives CASRGMGGTEAFF.